Given below is one T cell receptor beta chain in context. Its antigen is unidentified. Researchers isolated CD4+ and CD8+ cells by positive magnetic bead selection and then checked their purity by flow cytometry. The data are from a study of somatic mutations in cytotoxic T cells in rheumatoid arthritis. In the study overall: Patients gave 30 ml EDTA peripheral blood immediately after diagnosis, prior to starting treatment. Sorted by flow to nearly 100% purity were some V beta antibody-stained T-cell populations, including V beta1+ cells sequenced for TCRB.

Produced via immunoSEQ multiplex PCR; TCRdb's table is partial and in-frame only. This table has some 15,000 clones, more than 65% appearing once. Study-wide points: Clonality of CD8+ cells rose with age in rheumatoid arthritis patients but not healthy controls.

This sequence was found in an adult with rheumatoid arthritis. The specimen was CD8+ T cells sorted from blood.

The CDR3 DNA reads as TGTGCCAGTAGTATAGAGGGGACAGGTCTCTACGAGCAGTACTTC. Amino acids: CASSIEGTGLYEQYF. The chain has TRBV19 and TRBJ2-7; 8 bases match TRBD1. Trimming at V came to 0 bases and at J to 3 bases, leaving 4 bases not matched to a gene. The CDR3 is made up of 15 amino acids. Looked up from germline, CDR1 is LNHDA and CDR2 is SQIVND (reference sequence).